This is a list of T cell receptor beta chains from one sample in a study of vaccination effects on CD4 cells after COVID-19. Assay used: immunoSEQ multiplex PCR; TCRdb lists only in-frame clones, some missing. Of about 43,000 clones listed, roughly four fifths were seen once; the top ten hold approximately 11%. Which antigens these TCRs recognize remains unknown. The sample consisted of CD4+ T cells from PBMCs cultured with SARS-CoV-2 spike peptides, taken before COVID-19 vaccination. The receptors stem from a human donor who received a COVID-19 vaccine. The CDR3 runs from the conserved cysteine through the conserved F or W. A D gene is named only where the DNA matches it firmly. The size entry is marked missing in some rows and otherwise reads once, few, many or a size class.

d_call,j_call,v_call,clone_size,cdr3_nt,cdr3_aa
.,TRBJ2-6,TRBV7-2,once,TGTGCCAGCAGCTCCTCCTCTGGGGCCAACGTCCTGACTTTC,CASSSSSGANVLTF
TRBD2,TRBJ2-3,TRBV4-2,.,TGTGCCAGCAGCCGAACTCTTACTAGCGGGGGGGGAGATACGCAGTATTTT,CASSRTLTSGGGDTQYF
.,TRBJ1-5,TRBV9,few,TGTGCCAGCAGCGCGAGGGGAGACCTTAGCAATCAGCCCCAGCATTTT,CASSARGDLSNQPQHF
.,TRBJ1-4,TRBV6-5,.,TGTGCCAGCAGTCCCAGGATTGCAACTAATGAAAAACTGTTTTTT,CASSPRIATNEKLFF
.,TRBJ1-4,TRBV5-1,.,TGCGCCAGCAGCTTGGCCACTAATGAAAAACTGTTTTTT,CASSLATNEKLFF
TRBD1,TRBJ1-6,TRBV5-1,.,TGCGCCAGCAGCTGGCGGGACAGGGATTCACCCCTCCACTTT,CASSWRDRDSPLHF
TRBD2,TRBJ2-2,TRBV5-1,.,TGCGCCAGCAGACCTACTAGCGGGGGGCAAACCGGGGAGCTGTTTTTT,CASRPTSGGQTGELFF
.,TRBJ1-2,TRBV4-1,few,TGCGCCAGCAGCCAACCACGGAGGGTAGACTATGGCTACACCTTC,CASSQPRRVDYGYTF
.,TRBJ1-1,TRBV5-1,once,TGCGCCAGCAGCTCCGGGTCAGGAGGGACTGAAGCTTTCTTT,CASSSGSGGTEAFF
TRBD1,TRBJ1-1,TRBV7-8,.,TGTGCCAGCAGCTTAGTGAGGGGGCGAACTGAAGCTTTCTTT,CASSLVRGRTEAFF
.,TRBJ1-5,TRBV9,few,TGTGCCAGCAGCGGACCAAGGGGAGGGCATCAGAATCAGCCCCAGCATTTT,CASSGPRGGHQNQPQHF
TRBD1,TRBJ2-2,TRBV5-1,.,TGCGCCAGCAGCTTGATCCAGGGGGCTTCGGGGGAGCTGTTTTTT,CASSLIQGASGELFF
.,TRBJ1-1,TRBV7-2,.,TGTGCCAGCAGCTTAGCTGGGAACACTGAAGCTTTCTTT,CASSLAGNTEAFF
.,TRBJ1-1,TRBV5-3,.,TGTGCCAGAAGCTTGGTCCATGGAAGGACTGAAGCTTTCTTT,CARSLVHGRTEAFF
TRBD1,TRBJ2-3,TRBV6-1,.,TGTGCCAGCAGTGAATACAGGGGGAGGGATACGCAGTATTTT,CASSEYRGRDTQYF
.,TRBJ1-3,TRBV3-1/TRBV3-2,.,TGTGCCAGCAGCCGGTCTGGAAACACCATATATTTT,CASSRSGNTIYF
.,TRBJ2-4,TRBV15,.,TGTGCCACCAGCAGAGGTACAGGGTCCATTCAGTACTTC,CATSRGTGSIQYF
.,TRBJ1-4,TRBV5-1,.,TGCGCCAGCAGCTTGCAGACAGATGAAAAACTGTTTTTT,CASSLQTDEKLFF
TRBD1,TRBJ1-5,TRBV19,.,TGTGCCAGTAGTAATAGACAGGGGGCAGTCCATCAGCCCCAGCATTTT,CASSNRQGAVHQPQHF
.,TRBJ2-1,TRBV6-6,.,TGTGCCAGCCATGGGACGTCCCTGGGGAATGAGCAGTTCTTC,CASHGTSLGNEQFF
.,TRBJ2-2,TRBV28,.,TGTGCCAGCACCTCTTACACCGGGGAGCTGTTTTTT,CASTSYTGELFF
.,TRBJ1-1,TRBV18,few,TGTGCCAGCTCACCTTTGGTGAACACTGAAGCTTTCTTT,CASSPLVNTEAFF
.,TRBJ2-3,TRBV4-3,.,TGCGCCAGCAGCCAAGATCCGGGGGACACGCAGTATTTT,CASSQDPGDTQYF
.,TRBJ2-3,TRBV6-6,.,TGTGCCAGTAGGACTGCTAGCACAGATACGCAGTATTTT,CASRTASTDTQYF
.,TRBJ1-1,TRBV7-9,.,TGTGCCAGCAGCCTCCGAATGAACACTGAAGCTTTCTTT,CASSLRMNTEAFF
TRBD2,TRBJ2-3,TRBV7-9,.,TGTGCCAGCAGCCGAACTACTAGCGGGGGGGCGACAGATACGCAGTATTTT,CASSRTTSGGATDTQYF
.,TRBJ2-3,TRBV5-6,.,TGTGCCAGCAGGAAACAGGGAGGCGGGGATACGCAGTATTTT,CASRKQGGGDTQYF
TRBD1,TRBJ1-6,TRBV7-8,.,TGTGCCAGCAGCTTAAAAGGGGGGGCAGGGGGTCGGCCAGGTTCACCCCTCCACTTT,CASSLKGGAGGRPGSPLHF
TRBD1,TRBJ2-3,TRBV24-1,.,TGTGCCACCAGTGAACACCGGGACAGGGCAACAGATACGCAGTATTTT,CATSEHRDRATDTQYF
.,TRBJ2-5,TRBV11-2,.,TGTGCCAGCAGCGCCGGGACAACACGGGGCCAGTACTTC,CASSAGTTRGQYF
.,TRBJ1-5,TRBV24-1,.,TGTGCCACCAGTGATTTGCCAGGCGGACAGCCCCAGCATTTT,CATSDLPGGQPQHF
.,TRBJ1-2,TRBV24-1,.,TGTGCCACCAGTTCCGGGGCGGGGGCTGGGAGCTACACCTTC,CATSSGAGAGSYTF
.,TRBJ1-6,TRBV4-1,few,TGCGCCAGCAGCCAGGAGAGACAGACGAATTCACCCCTCCACTTT,CASSQERQTNSPLHF
.,TRBJ1-1,TRBV18,.,TGTGCCAGCTCACCACGGACAGATCCACCGAACACTGAAGCTTTCTTT,CASSPRTDPPNTEAFF
.,TRBJ2-5,TRBV6-2/TRBV6-3,once,TGTGCCAGCAGTTACGGCGACAGAGACCAAGAGACCCAGTACTTC,CASSYGDRDQETQYF
.,TRBJ2-5,TRBV27,.,TGTGCCAGCAGTTTAAGGCATACGGAGACCCAGTACTTC,CASSLRHTETQYF
.,TRBJ1-2,TRBV4-2,.,TGTGCCAGCAGCCCGGCCCGGGCGGGGGCGGACTATGGCTACACCTTC,CASSPARAGADYGYTF
.,TRBJ1-6,TRBV6-6,.,TGTGCCAGCAGTTACTCAGGGGATGTATCACCCCTCCACTTT,CASSYSGDVSPLHF
TRBD1,TRBJ1-5,TRBV12-5,.,TGTGCTAGTGGGCCGGGACAGGGAGGTCAGCCCCAGCATTTT,CASGPGQGGQPQHF
.,TRBJ2-5,TRBV5-1,.,TGCGCCAGCAGCTTAGTAGGGTTGCAAGAGACCCAGTACTTC,CASSLVGLQETQYF
TRBD1,TRBJ2-1,TRBV7-9,.,TGTGCCAGCAGCCCACGAACCCCGGGACAGGGCTACAATGAGCAGTTCTTC,CASSPRTPGQGYNEQFF
.,TRBJ1-1,TRBV6-5,.,TGTGCCAGCAGTTCACAGGGTGGGACTTTCTTT,CASSSQGGTFF
TRBD1,TRBJ1-5,TRBV28,.,TGTGCCAGCAGCACCGGACAGGCTATCAATCAGCCCCAGCATTTT,CASSTGQAINQPQHF
.,TRBJ2-2,TRBV5-1,few,TGCGCCAGCAGCTTGGGGAGGGTCACGAACACCGGGGAGCTGTTTTTT,CASSLGRVTNTGELFF
TRBD2,TRBJ2-3,TRBV9,.,TGTGCCAGCAGCGTTCGGGGGGGGGCCACAACAGATACGCAGTATTTT,CASSVRGGATTDTQYF
TRBD1,TRBJ2-1,TRBV18,.,TGTGCCAGCTCACCACCTTTGACAGGGGACTACAATGAGCAGTTCTTC,CASSPPLTGDYNEQFF
TRBD1,TRBJ2-1,TRBV7-9,.,TGTGCCAGCAGCCACCGAACAGGGGAGAAGGAGCAGTTCTTC,CASSHRTGEKEQFF
.,TRBJ1-3,TRBV4-3,.,TGCGCCAGCAGCCAAGATCGTCAATTCTCTGGAAACACCATATATTTT,CASSQDRQFSGNTIYF
TRBD2,TRBJ2-1,TRBV6-6,.,TGTGCCAGCAGTACAGGACTAGCCTCCTCCTACAATGAGCAGTTCTTC,CASSTGLASSYNEQFF